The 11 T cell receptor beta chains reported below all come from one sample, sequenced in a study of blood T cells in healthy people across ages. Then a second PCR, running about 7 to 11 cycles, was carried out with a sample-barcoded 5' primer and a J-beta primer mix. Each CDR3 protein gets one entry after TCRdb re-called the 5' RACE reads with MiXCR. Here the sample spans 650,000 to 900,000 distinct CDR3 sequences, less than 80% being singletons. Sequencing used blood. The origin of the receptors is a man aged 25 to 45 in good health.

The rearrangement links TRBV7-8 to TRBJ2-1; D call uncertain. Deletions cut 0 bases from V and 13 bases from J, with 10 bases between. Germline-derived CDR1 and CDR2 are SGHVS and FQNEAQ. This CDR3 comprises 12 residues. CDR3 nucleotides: TGTGCCAGCAGCTTAGCGCTTCTAGAACAGTTCTTC. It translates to CASSLALLEQFF.

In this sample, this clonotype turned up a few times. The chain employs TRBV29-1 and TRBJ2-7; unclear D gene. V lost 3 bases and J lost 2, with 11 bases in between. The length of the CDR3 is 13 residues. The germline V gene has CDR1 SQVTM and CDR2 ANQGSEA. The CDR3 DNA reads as TGCAGCGTTGACGGCGGATCAACCTACGAGCAGTACTTC. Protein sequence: CSVDGGSTYEQYF.

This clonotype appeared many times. Written as DNA, the CDR3 is TGTGCCATCAGTACGGGCGGGGGTTCCTACAATGAGCAGTTCTTC. Translation: CAISTGGGSYNEQFF. The chain couples TRBV10-3 to TRBJ2-1, with TRBD2 identical over 7 bases. After removal of 5 bases from V and 1 base from J, the junction contained 5 bases not matched to a gene. The CDR3 has 15 amino acids. CDR1 ENHRY and CDR2 SYGVKD come from the germline V gene.

CDR3 bases: TGTGCCAGCAGCAACGGGGGTTATCGATACAATGAGCAGTTCTTC. Translation gives CASSNGGYRYNEQFF. The rearrangement uses TRBV3-1 and TRBJ2-1; tentatively, D is TRBD2 (6 bases). Per germline, CDR1 LGHDT and CDR2 YNNKEL (reference sequence). The CDR3 consists of 15 residues. V dropped 5 bases and J dropped 4 bases, with 15 bases sitting between them.

Written as DNA, the CDR3 is TGCGCCAGCAGCCAAGATTACGCGGGCTACAATGAGCAGTTCTTC. This codes for CASSQDYAGYNEQFF. This rearrangement joins TRBV4-3 to TRBJ2-1, with D maybe TRBD2 (5 bases). V gave up 0 bases and J gave up 3 bases, with 9 bases separating them. Germline loops: CDR1 LGHNA, CDR2 YSLEER. The CDR3 totals 15 residues.

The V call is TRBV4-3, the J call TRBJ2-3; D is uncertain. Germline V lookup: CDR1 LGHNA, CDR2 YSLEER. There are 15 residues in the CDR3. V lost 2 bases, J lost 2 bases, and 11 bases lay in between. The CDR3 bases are TGCGCCAGCAGCCAACCTGGCCAAGCCACAGATACGCAGTATTTT. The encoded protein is CASSQPGQATDTQYF.

Here the CDR3 DNA reads TGTGCCAGCTCTAGCGGGGGGATCAATGAGCAGTTCTTC. Its protein product is CASSSGGINEQFF. This chain uses TRBV27 with TRBJ2-1; 11 nucleotides align to TRBD2. Germline values: CDR1 MNHEY, CDR2 SMNVEV (reference sequence). The J segment lost 6 bases and the V segment lost 8 bases, leaving 3 bases of the junction unmatched. This CDR3 is built from 13 residues.

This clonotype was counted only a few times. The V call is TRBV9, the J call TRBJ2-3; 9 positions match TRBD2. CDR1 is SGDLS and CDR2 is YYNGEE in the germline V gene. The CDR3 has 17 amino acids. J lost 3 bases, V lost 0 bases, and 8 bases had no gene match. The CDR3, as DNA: TGTGCCAGCAGCGTAGGGGTAGCGGGGGTCGGAACAGATACGCAGTATTTT. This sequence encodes CASSVGVAGVGTDTQYF.

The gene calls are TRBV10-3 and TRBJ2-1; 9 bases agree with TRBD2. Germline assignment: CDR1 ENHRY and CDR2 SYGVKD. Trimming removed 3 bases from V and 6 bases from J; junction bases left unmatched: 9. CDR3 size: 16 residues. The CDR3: CAISDRAGGPANEQFF. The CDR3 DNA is TGTGCCATCAGTGACCGGGCGGGGGGGCCAGCCAATGAGCAGTTCTTC.

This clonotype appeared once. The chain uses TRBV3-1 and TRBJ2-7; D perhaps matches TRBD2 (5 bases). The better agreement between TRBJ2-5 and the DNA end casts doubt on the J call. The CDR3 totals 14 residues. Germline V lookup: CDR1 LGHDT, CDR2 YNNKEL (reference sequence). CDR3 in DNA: TGTGCCAGCAGCATCCGCCCGGAGGAAGAGACCCAGTACTTC. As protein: CASSIRPEEETQYF.

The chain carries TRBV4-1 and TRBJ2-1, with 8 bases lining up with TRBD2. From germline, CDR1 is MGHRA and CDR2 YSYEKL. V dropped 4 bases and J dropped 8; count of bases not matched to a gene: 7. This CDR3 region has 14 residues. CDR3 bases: TGCGCCAGCAGCCCCAGACTAGCGCGCGATGAGCAGTTCTTC. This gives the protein CASSPRLARDEQFF.